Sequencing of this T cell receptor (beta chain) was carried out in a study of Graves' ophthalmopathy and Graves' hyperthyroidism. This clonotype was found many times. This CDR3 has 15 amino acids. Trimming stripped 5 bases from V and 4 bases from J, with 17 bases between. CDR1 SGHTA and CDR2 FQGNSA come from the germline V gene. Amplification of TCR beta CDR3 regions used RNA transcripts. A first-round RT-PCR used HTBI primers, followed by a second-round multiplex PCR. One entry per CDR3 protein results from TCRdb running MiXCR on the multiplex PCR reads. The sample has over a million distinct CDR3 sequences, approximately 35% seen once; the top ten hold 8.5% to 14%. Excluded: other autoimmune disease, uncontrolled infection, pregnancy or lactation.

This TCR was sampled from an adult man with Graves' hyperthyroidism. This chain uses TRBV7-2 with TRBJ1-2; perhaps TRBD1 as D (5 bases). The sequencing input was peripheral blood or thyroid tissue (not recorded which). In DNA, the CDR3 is TGTGCCAGCAGCCCGGACACGGGGAAGGGCTATGGCTACACCTTC. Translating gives CASSPDTGKGYGYTF.